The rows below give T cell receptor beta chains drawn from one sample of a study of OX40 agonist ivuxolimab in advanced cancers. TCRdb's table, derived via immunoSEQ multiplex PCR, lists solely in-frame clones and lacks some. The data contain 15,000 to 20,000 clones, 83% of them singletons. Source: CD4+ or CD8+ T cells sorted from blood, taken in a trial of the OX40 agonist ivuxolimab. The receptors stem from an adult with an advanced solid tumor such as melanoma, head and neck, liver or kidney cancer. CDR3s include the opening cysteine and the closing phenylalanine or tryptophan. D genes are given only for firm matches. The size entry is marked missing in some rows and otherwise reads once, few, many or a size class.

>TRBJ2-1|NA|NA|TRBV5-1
TGCGCCAGCAGCAGGGGCGGACAGCAGTTCTTC
CASSRGGQQFF
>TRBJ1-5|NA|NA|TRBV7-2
TGTGCCAGCAGCTCCTTTTCTGGACAGCCCCAGCATTTT
CASSSFSGQPQHF
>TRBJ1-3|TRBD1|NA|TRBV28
TGTGCCAGCAGTTCGTTAGGGGACAGTTCCTCTGGAAACACCATATATTTT
CASSSLGDSSSGNTIYF
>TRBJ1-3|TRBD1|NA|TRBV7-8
TGTGCCAGCAGCCAGGGACAGGGGGCCAACACCATATATTTT
CASSQGQGANTIYF
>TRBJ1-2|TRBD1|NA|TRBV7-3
TGTGCCAGCAAGACAGGGGGCTTGAACTATGGCTACACCTTC
CASKTGGLNYGYTF
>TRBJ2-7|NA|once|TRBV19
TGTGCCAGTAGTTCCTCAGGGGTCCCTATCTACGAGCAGTACTTC
CASSSSGVPIYEQYF
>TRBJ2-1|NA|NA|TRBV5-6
TGTGCCAGCAGCTTGGCCGTATACAATGAGCAGTTCTTC
CASSLAVYNEQFF
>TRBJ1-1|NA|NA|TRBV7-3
TGTGCCAGCAGCCCCCAGCCTCCGGGTTCAAACACTGAAGCTTTCTTT
CASSPQPPGSNTEAFF
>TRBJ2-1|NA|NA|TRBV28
TGTGCCAGCAGGACCGGGGCCCCTGAGCAGTTCTTC
CASRTGAPEQFF
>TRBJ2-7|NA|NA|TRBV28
TGTGCCAGCAGCCCTGGGGGTTACGAGCAGTACTTC
CASSPGGYEQYF
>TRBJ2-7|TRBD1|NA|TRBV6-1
TGTGCCAGCAGTGAAGCTAACAGGGGATTCCTAGACGAGCAGTACTTC
CASSEANRGFLDEQYF
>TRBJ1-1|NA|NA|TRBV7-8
TGTGCCAGCAGCGTCGGGACGAACACTGAAGCTTTCTTT
CASSVGTNTEAFF
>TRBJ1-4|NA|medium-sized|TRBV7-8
TGTGCCAGCAGCTCTACAGAGGGGAGGGAAAAACTGTTTTTT
CASSSTEGREKLFF
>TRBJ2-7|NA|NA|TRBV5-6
TGTGCCAGCATCCGGTGGGGTGGACACGAGCAGTACTTC
CASIRWGGHEQYF
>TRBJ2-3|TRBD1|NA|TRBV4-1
TGCGCCAGCAGCCAAGCGGGACAGGGGAGCACAGATACGCAGTATTTT
CASSQAGQGSTDTQYF
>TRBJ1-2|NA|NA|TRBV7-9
TGTGCCAGCAGCTTGGAGACGGTCTATGGCTACACCTTC
CASSLETVYGYTF
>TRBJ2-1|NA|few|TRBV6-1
TGTGCCAGCAGTGAAGAGAGACTAGCCTACAATGAGCAGTTCTTC
CASSEERLAYNEQFF
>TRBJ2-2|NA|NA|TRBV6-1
TGTGCCACCCGGATGGCCGGGGAGCTGTTTTTT
CATRMAGELFF
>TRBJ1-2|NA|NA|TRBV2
TGTGCCAGCAGCGCCCGGGAGAACTATGGCTACACCTTC
CASSARENYGYTF
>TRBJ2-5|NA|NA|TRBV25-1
TGTGCCAGCAGCGCCGCAGACAGCATCCAAGAGACCCAGTACTTC
CASSAADSIQETQYF
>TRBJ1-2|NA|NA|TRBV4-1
TGCGCCAGCAGCCAAGATCCGAGGGGACGGACACCTAACTATGGCTACACCTTC
CASSQDPRGRTPNYGYTF
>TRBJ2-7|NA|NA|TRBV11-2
TGTGCCAGCAGCGAGGGGAGTGGAGGCCCCTACGAGCAGTACTTC
CASSEGSGGPYEQYF
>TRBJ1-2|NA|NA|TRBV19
TGTGCCAGTAGTACTGGTGTCGGGCAAAATGGCTACACCTTC
CASSTGVGQNGYTF
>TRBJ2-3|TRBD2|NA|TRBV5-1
TGCGCCAGCAGTCAAACTAGCGGGGGCACAGATACGCAGTATTTT
CASSQTSGGTDTQYF